This TCR beta chain was sequenced in a study of siplizumab effects on memory and regulatory T cells. Profiling relied on immunoSEQ multiplex PCR, and the TCRdb table lists in-frame clones only, not all of them. The sample has 50,000 to 75,000 clones, just over 95% seen once. The material sequenced was naive CD8+ T cells sorted from blood. The clonotype originates from a human donor in good health.

The CDR3 region is CASSLVPSAKDEQFF. CDR3 bases: TGTGCCAGCAGCTTAGTACCATCAGCCAAAGATGAGCAGTTCTTC. The chain employs TRBV7-9 and TRBJ2-1; D is unclear. CDR1 and CDR2 (germline): SEHNR, FQNEAQ (reference sequence). The CDR3 covers 15 residues. Trimming stripped 1 base from V and 8 bases from J, with 15 bases between.